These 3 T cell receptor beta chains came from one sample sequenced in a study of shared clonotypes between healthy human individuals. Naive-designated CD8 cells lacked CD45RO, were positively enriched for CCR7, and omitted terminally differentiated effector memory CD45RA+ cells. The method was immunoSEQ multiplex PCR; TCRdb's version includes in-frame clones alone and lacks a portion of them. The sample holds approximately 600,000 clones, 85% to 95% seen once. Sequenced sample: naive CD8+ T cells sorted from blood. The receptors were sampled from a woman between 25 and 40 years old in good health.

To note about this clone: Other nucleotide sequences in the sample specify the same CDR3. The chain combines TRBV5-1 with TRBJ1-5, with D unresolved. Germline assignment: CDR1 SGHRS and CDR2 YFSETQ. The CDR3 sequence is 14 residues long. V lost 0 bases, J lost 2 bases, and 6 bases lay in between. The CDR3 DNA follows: TGCGCCAGCAGCTTGGAAGGAGGCAATCAGCCCCAGCATTTT. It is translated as CASSLEGGNQPQHF.

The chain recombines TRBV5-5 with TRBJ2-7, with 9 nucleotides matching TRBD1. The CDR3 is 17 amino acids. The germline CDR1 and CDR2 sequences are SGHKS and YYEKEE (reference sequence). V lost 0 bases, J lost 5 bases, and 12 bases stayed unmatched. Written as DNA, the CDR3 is TGTGCCAGCAGCTTGGAAAATGGGGACAGGGAAGATCACGAGCAGTACTTC. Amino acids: CASSLENGDREDHEQYF. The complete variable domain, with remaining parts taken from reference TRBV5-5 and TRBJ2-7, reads DAGVTQSPTHLIKTRGQQVTLRCSPISGHKSVSWYQQVLGQGPQFIFQYYEKEERGRGNFPDRFSARQFPNYSSELNVNALLLGDSALYLCASSLENGDREDHEQYFGPGTRLTVT.

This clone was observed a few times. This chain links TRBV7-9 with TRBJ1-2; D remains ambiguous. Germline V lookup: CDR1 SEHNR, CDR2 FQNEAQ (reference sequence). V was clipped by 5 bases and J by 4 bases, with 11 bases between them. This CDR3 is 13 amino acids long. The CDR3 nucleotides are TGTGCCAGCAGCGGACTTGGAGGCTATGGCTACACCTTC. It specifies CASSGLGGYGYTF.